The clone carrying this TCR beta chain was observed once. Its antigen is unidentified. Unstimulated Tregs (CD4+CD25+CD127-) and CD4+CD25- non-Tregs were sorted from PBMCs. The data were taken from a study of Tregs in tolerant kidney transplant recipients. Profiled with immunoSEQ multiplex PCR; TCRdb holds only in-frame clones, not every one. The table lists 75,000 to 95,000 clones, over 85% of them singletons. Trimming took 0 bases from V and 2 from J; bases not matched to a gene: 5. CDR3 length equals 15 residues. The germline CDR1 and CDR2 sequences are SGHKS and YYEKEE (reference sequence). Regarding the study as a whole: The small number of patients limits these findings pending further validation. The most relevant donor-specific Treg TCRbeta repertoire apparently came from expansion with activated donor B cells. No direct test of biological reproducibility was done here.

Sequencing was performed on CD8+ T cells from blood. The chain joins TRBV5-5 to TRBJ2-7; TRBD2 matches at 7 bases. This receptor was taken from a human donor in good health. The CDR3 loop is CASSLGREPPYEQYF. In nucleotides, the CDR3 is TGTGCCAGCAGCTTGGGGCGGGAGCCGCCCTACGAGCAGTACTTC. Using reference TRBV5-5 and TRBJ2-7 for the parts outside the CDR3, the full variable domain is DAGVTQSPTHLIKTRGQQVTLRCSPISGHKSVSWYQQVLGQGPQFIFQYYEKEERGRGNFPDRFSARQFPNYSSELNVNALLLGDSALYLCASSLGREPPYEQYFGPGTRLTVT.